The 30 T cell receptor beta chains in this list originate from one sample, sequenced in a study of regulatory T cells in long-lasting Graves disease. Researchers made TCR beta libraries by using iRepertoire HTBI primers and running Arm-PCR on CDR3 regions. TCRdb itself ran the multiplex PCR reads through MiXCR, one entry per CDR3 protein. The sample has over 500,000 distinct CDR3 sequences, 15% to 20% seen once. Time point: newly diagnosed GD, antithyroid drugs for less than 3 months. The TCR library was made from RNA extracted from PBMCs. The same data also went into a second study, on T cells in Graves' hyperthyroidism and ophthalmopathy.

The sample here was peripheral blood mononuclear cells (PBMCs), taken at new diagnosis, from a patient treated with antithyroid drugs. The source is a man younger than 30 with Graves disease.

This clonotype has only a few counts. This chain joins TRBV13 and TRBJ2-6; D possibly corresponds to TRBD1 (6 bases). This CDR3 has 19 residues. The V gene lost 4 bases and the J gene lost 1 base, with 20 bases spanning the gap. Germline loops: CDR1 PRHDT, CDR2 FYEKMQ (reference sequence). The CDR3 spells CASSWDGAGVPSGANVLTF. The CDR3 coding sequence is TGTGCCAGCAGCTGGGATGGGGCAGGGGTACCATCTGGGGCCAACGTCCTGACTTTC. The full variable domain, rest sourced from reference TRBV13 and TRBJ2-6, is AAGVIQSPRHLIKEKRETATLKCYPIPRHDTVYWYQQGPGQDPQFLISFYEKMQSDKGSIPDRFSAQQFSDYHSELNMSSLELGDSALYFCASSWDGAGVPSGANVLTFGAGSRLTVL.

This clonotype was seen more than once but under ten times. This chain joins TRBV5-6 and TRBJ1-4; no firm D call. The CDR3 runs 14 residues. V lost 4 bases, J lost 8 bases, and 15 bases lay in between. CDR1 is SGHDT and CDR2 is YYEEEE in the germline V gene. The CDR3 protein is CASSTGLKDEKLFF. CDR3 nucleotides: TGTGCCAGCAGCACGGGGTTGAAGGACGAAAAACTGTTTTTT. Variable domain in full (rest from reference TRBV5-6 and TRBJ1-4): DAGVTQSPTHLIKTRGQQVTLRCSPKSGHDTVSWYQQALGQGPQFIFQYYEEEERQRGNFPDRFSGHQFPNYSSELNVNALLLGDSALYLCASSTGLKDEKLFFGSGTQLSVL.

The table lists this clonotype with a few counts. This chain joins TRBV5-4 and TRBJ2-7; D is unresolved. V lost 3 bases and J 3 bases, leaving 19 bases between the germline ends. This CDR3 comprises 16 residues. Germline values: CDR1 SGHNT, CDR2 YYREEE (reference sequence). DNA for the CDR3: TGTGCCAGCAGCTCCGGTGGCAGTAGATTAGTCTACGAGCAGTACTTC. Protein: CASSSGGSRLVYEQYF.

At least ten counts were recorded for this clonotype. V gene TRBV28 combines with J gene TRBJ2-1; 9 bases map to TRBD1. Trimming at V came to 4 bases and at J to 9 bases, leaving 10 bases not matched to a gene. This CDR3 region has 15 residues. Germline values: CDR1 MDHEN, CDR2 SYDVKM. CDR3 bases: TGTGCCAGCAGTTCAATCGGGACAGGGAGGTCTGAGCAGTTCTTC. Translated: CASSSIGTGRSEQFF. Together with reference TRBV28 and TRBJ2-1, the CDR3 gives the full variable domain: DVKVTQSSRYLVKRTGEKVFLECVQDMDHENMFWYRQDPGLGLRLIYFSYDVKMKEKGDIPEGYSVSREKKERFSLILESASTNQTSMYLCASSSIGTGRSEQFFGPGTRLTVL.

This clonotype was observed at least ten times. J is TRBJ1-5 and V is TRBV19; 7 bases fit TRBD1. After removal of 6 bases from V and 5 bases from J, the junction contained 10 bases not matched to a gene. The germline CDR1 and CDR2 sequences are LNHDA and SQIVND (reference sequence). The CDR3 has 15 residues. The CDR3 DNA reads as TGTGCCAGTAGACAATACCATACAGGGGATCAGCCCCAGCATTTT. It encodes CASRQYHTGDQPQHF.

The sample holds many counts of this clonotype. The genes are TRBV7-8 and TRBJ2-7; no clear D. Germline-derived CDR1 and CDR2 are SGHVS and FQNEAQ. V lost 0 bases and J lost 1, with 13 bases in between. This CDR3 has 16 amino acids. The CDR3 is CASSLAFSLTSYEQYF. The CDR3 coding sequence is TGTGCCAGCAGCTTAGCCTTTAGTCTGACGTCCTACGAGCAGTACTTC.

This chain links TRBV20-1 with TRBJ1-4, with D tentatively TRBD1 (5 bases). Trimming removed 3 bases from V and 3 bases from J, with 11 bases in between. The CDR3 is 14 residues long. Germline CDR1 reads DFQATT; CDR2 reads SNEGSKA (reference sequence). The DNA of the CDR3 is TGCAGTGCTAGTAAGGGGTCGGCTAATGAAAAACTGTTTTTT. Protein: CSASKGSANEKLFF.

The chain combines TRBV6-1 with TRBJ1-5; weak D call: TRBD1 (6 bases). Trimming removed 7 bases at V and 3 bases at J, with 19 bases between. This CDR3 has 16 amino acids. Germline V gene lookup returns CDR1 MNHNS and CDR2 SASEGT. CDR3 region: CASIPFGDIDNQPQHF. The DNA for the CDR3 is TGTGCCAGCATTCCCTTTGGGGACATTGACAATCAGCCCCAGCATTTT.

This clonotype was seen many times. The chain recombines TRBV28 with TRBJ2-1, with TRBD2 matching over 13 bases. V trimming: 7 bases; J trimming: 6 bases; junction bases outside the gene matches: 6. CDR1 MDHEN and CDR2 SYDVKM come from the germline V gene. The CDR3 consists of 15 residues. CDR3 sequence reads: CASTALAGGSNEQFF. The CDR3 nucleotides read TGTGCCAGCACCGCACTAGCGGGAGGGTCCAATGAGCAGTTCTTC.

The gene calls are TRBV2 and TRBJ2-3; D might be TRBD2 (6 bases). V lost 4 bases to trimming and J lost 6 bases, with 17 bases between them. The CDR3 runs to 15 residues. Per the germline V gene, CDR1 is SNHLY and CDR2 is FYNNEI. The CDR3 here is CASSGPGTGADTQYF. Written as DNA, the CDR3 is TGTGCCAGCAGTGGCCCGGGGACTGGGGCGGATACGCAGTATTTT.

This clonotype was seen ten or more times. The chain uses TRBV20-1 and TRBJ2-6, with 11 bases lining up with TRBD2. Unmatched junction bases numbered 3, after V lost 5 bases and J lost 0 bases. The germline CDR1 and CDR2 sequences are DFQATT and SNEGSKA (reference sequence). The CDR3 loop spans 16 amino acids. The CDR3 sequence: CSALAGGSSGANVLTF. The CDR3 DNA reads TGCAGTGCTTTAGCGGGAGGGAGCTCTGGGGCCAACGTCCTGACTTTC.

This clonotype was seen repeatedly, ten times or more. The gene calls are TRBV20-1 and TRBJ2-5, with TRBD1 matching over 10 bases. Germline V gene lookup returns CDR1 DFQATT and CDR2 SNEGSKA (reference sequence). Trimming took 6 bases from V and 5 from J; bases not matched to a gene: 12. The CDR3 spans 15 residues. The CDR3 sequence: CSAYSPGTGDETQYF. CDR3 coding DNA: TGCAGTGCGTATTCCCCCGGGACAGGGGATGAGACCCAGTACTTC.

This clonotype was counted many times. The rearrangement uses TRBV6-4 and TRBJ2-7; a weak D match, TRBD1 (5 bases). V lost 7 bases, J lost 8 bases, and 21 bases lay in between. The CDR3 has 14 amino acids. From germline, CDR1 is MRHNA and CDR2 SNTAGT. In DNA, the CDR3 is TGTGCCAGCATGGATGACAGACTTCTCTCGAAGCAGTACTTC. Protein: CASMDDRLLSKQYF.

This clonotype has a count of ten or more. V usage is TRBV28 and J usage is TRBJ2-3; D uncertain. The CDR3 totals 13 residues. V lost 7 bases and J lost 4, with 12 bases in between. Germline CDR1 is MDHEN and CDR2 is SYDVKM. CDR3: CASTPSLSDTQYF. In DNA form, the CDR3 reads TGTGCCAGCACCCCTTCCCTATCAGATACGCAGTATTTT.

The table lists this clonotype with many counts. The rearrangement uses TRBV12-3 or TRBV12-4 and TRBJ2-5, with TRBD1 matching over 11 bases. Trimming took 7 bases from V and 5 from J; bases not matched to a gene: 9. This CDR3 is built from 15 residues. The CDR3: CASTIGQGAFETQYF. DNA of the CDR3: TGTGCCAGCACCATTGGACAGGGGGCATTCGAGACCCAGTACTTC.

This clonotype was picked up a small number of times. The chain employs TRBV20-1 and TRBJ2-3; the D gene could be TRBD1 or TRBD2 (5 bases each). The V end was cut by 4 bases, the J end by 3 bases, with 14 bases between. The CDR3 is 14 amino acids. In germline, CDR1 is DFQATT, CDR2 SNEGSKA (reference sequence). This CDR3 is CSATRDLGTDTQYF. The CDR3 DNA reads as TGCAGTGCTACCCGGGACCTGGGGACAGATACGCAGTATTTT.

This clonotype was observed at least ten times. The V and J genes are TRBV7-3 and TRBJ2-5, with D tentatively TRBD2 (5 bases). V lost 4 bases and J lost 0, with 6 bases in between. This CDR3 has 13 residues. The germline V gene encodes CDR1 SGHTA and CDR2 FQGTGA. The CDR3: CASSYGNQETQYF. The CDR3 DNA reads TGTGCCAGCAGCTACGGGAACCAAGAGACCCAGTACTTC.

This clonotype was observed a handful of times. The chain employs TRBV12-3 or TRBV12-4 and TRBJ2-2, with 7 bases that match TRBD1. The V and J ends lost 3 bases and 7 bases, in that order; junction bases with no gene match: 8. The length of the CDR3 is 15 residues. In nucleotides, the CDR3 is TGTGCCAGCAGTTTCAGGGCAGGGGGACACGGGGAGCTGTTTTTT. Translated, it gives CASSFRAGGHGELFF.

This clonotype was recorded at least ten times. J is TRBJ2-7 and V is TRBV9; D remains ambiguous. CDR1 SGDLS and CDR2 YYNGEE come from the germline V gene. The germline V and J ends were trimmed by 0 bases and 3 bases, with 7 bases remaining between them. The CDR3 has 13 amino acids. The DNA for the CDR3 is TGTGCCAGCAGCGTAGGAGACTTCTACGAGCAGTACTTC. It is translated as CASSVGDFYEQYF. Full variable domain (missing parts from reference TRBV9 and TRBJ2-7): DSGVTQTPKHLITATGQRVTLRCSPRSGDLSVYWYQQSLDQGLQFLIQYYNGEERAKGNILERFSAQQFPDLHSELNLSSLELGDSALYFCASSVGDFYEQYFGPGTRLTVT.

The rearrangement uses TRBV20-1 and TRBJ2-1; D possibly uses TRBD1 or TRBD2 (5 bases each). The V end lost 6 bases, the J end lost 1 base, and 16 bases lay between the germline ends. CDR3 length equals 15 residues. Germline V gene sequence: CDR1 DFQATT, CDR2 SNEGSKA (reference sequence). CDR3 residues: CSAAEGTQSYNEQFF. CDR3 bases: TGCAGTGCCGCGGAAGGGACCCAATCCTACAATGAGCAGTTCTTC.

This clonotype was counted ten times or more. The CDR3 loop is CASSSPEFGQFF. The CDR3, as DNA: TGTGCCAGCAGCTCTCCCGAATTCGGGCAGTTCTTC. The chain uses TRBV5-5 and TRBJ2-1; D is undetermined. Trimming shortened V by 3 bases and J by 12 bases, and 13 bases separated the two germline ends. This CDR3 has 12 residues. Germline V lookup: CDR1 SGHKS, CDR2 YYEKEE (reference sequence).

In DNA form, the CDR3 reads TGTGCCAGCAGACCCCCCCCCGGCGGGCCGAACCAAGAGACCCAGTACTTC. Amino acids: CASRPPPGGPNQETQYF. The V call is TRBV28, the J call TRBJ2-5, with D possibly TRBD2 on 5 matching bases. CDR3 size: 17 residues. V was pared by 6 bases and J by 0 bases, with 20 bases between. Germline V gene sequence: CDR1 MDHEN, CDR2 SYDVKM.

This rearrangement joins TRBV29-1 to TRBJ1-2, with D uncertain. CDR3 length: 12 residues. The V gene's germline CDR1 is SQVTM and CDR2 ANQGSEA. Trimming took off 1 base at V and 6 bases at J, with 9 bases between the two ends. The DNA of the CDR3 is TGCAGCGTTGAAGGAGGGTTCAATGGCTACACCTTC. As protein: CSVEGGFNGYTF.

With respect to this clonotype: The junction shows a germline mismatch at one end, possibly a read error. J is TRBJ1-2 and V is TRBV24-1; D is uncertain. Germline V gene sequence: CDR1 KGHDR, CDR2 SFDVKD. The CDR3 length is 12 residues. CDR3 sequence (DNA): TGTGCCACCGGTGATTGGAGTGATGGCTACACCTTC. Its protein is CATGDWSDGYTF.

This clonotype was detected many times. The chain is built from TRBV7-9 and TRBJ2-5; D gene uncertain. Germline lookup yields CDR1 SEHNR and CDR2 FQNEAQ (reference sequence). The V and J ends lost 4 bases and 3 bases respectively, with 12 bases between them. The CDR3 is 14 amino acids. The CDR3 loop is CASSSPDPKETQYF. DNA for the CDR3: TGTGCCAGCAGCTCCCCAGACCCGAAAGAGACCCAGTACTTC.

This clonotype was detected ten times or more. This chain links TRBV12-3 or TRBV12-4 with TRBJ2-4; D remains unclear. V dropped 3 bases and J dropped 7 bases, with 19 bases sitting between them. CDR3 length: 16 residues. CDR3 protein: CASSFSRTFPTNIQYF. Here the CDR3 DNA reads TGTGCCAGCAGTTTCTCTCGGACGTTCCCCACCAACATTCAGTACTTC.

This rearrangement joins TRBV28 to TRBJ2-7; maybe TRBD1 (8 bases). Trimming removed 10 bases at V and 9 bases at J, with 25 bases between. Germline V gene lookup returns CDR1 MDHEN and CDR2 SYDVKM. The length of the CDR3 is 14 residues. The CDR3 loop is CATTTGGGGGWQYF. The DNA of the CDR3 is TGTGCCACAACCACAGGGGGGGGGGGGGGTTGGCAGTACTTC.

This chain connects TRBV9 to TRBJ2-2, with 9 bases that match TRBD2. J lost 6 bases, V lost 0 bases, and 3 bases had no gene match. Germline V gene data show CDR1 as SGDLS and CDR2 as YYNGEE. This CDR3 has 15 residues. This chain's CDR3 is CASSVAVAGAGELFF. The CDR3 DNA is TGTGCCAGCAGCGTAGCGGTAGCGGGAGCCGGGGAGCTGTTTTTT.

The chain carries TRBV5-1 and TRBJ1-2, with D unresolved. The CDR3 has 14 residues. The V and J ends lost 0 bases and 2 bases respectively, with 8 bases between them. Germline lookup yields CDR1 SGHRS and CDR2 YFSETQ. The CDR3 sequence is CASSLDGPNYGYTF. The CDR3 nucleotides are TGCGCCAGCAGCTTGGACGGCCCCAACTATGGCTACACCTTC.

This chain uses TRBV10-3 with TRBJ2-7, with D unclear. The ends were cut back, 1 base at V and 3 bases at J, with 4 bases in the middle. Germline lookup yields CDR1 ENHRY and CDR2 SYGVKD. This CDR3 spans 12 amino acids. The CDR3 loop is CAISELNYEQYF. DNA of the CDR3: TGTGCCATCAGTGAGTTGAACTACGAGCAGTACTTC.